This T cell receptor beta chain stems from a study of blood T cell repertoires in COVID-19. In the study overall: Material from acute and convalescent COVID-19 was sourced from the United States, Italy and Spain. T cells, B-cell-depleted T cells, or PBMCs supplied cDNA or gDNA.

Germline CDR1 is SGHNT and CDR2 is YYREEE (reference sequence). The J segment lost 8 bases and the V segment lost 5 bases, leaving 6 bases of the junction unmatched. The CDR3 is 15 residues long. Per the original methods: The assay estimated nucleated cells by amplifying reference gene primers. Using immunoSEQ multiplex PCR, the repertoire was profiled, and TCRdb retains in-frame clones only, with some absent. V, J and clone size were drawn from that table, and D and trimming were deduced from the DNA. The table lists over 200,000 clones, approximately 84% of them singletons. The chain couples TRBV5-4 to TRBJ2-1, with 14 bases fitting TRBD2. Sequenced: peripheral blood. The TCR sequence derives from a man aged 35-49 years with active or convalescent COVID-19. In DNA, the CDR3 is TGTGCCAGCAGTCCGAGACTAGCGGGGGGGCATGAGCAGTTCTTC. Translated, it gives CASSPRLAGGHEQFF.